This entry lists 12 T cell receptor beta chains sequenced from one sample in a study of blood T cell repertoires in COVID-19. Clones were sequenced by immunoSEQ multiplex PCR, and TCRdb holds only the in-frame ones, with some missing. This table holds 200,000 to 300,000 clones, about 91% found once. The sequenced sample consisted of PBMCs or T cells enriched from blood (not recorded which). The receptors shown here come from a woman aged 40 to 49 with acute COVID-19.

The genes are TRBV7-2 and TRBJ1-1; a possible D gene is TRBD1 (5 bases). V was clipped by 3 bases and J by 0 bases, with 8 bases between them. Germline V CDR1 and CDR2: SGHTA, FQGNSA. The CDR3 has 14 residues. As DNA, the CDR3 is TGTGCCAGCAGCTTCGACAGCATGAACACTGAAGCTTTCTTT. Residues: CASSFDSMNTEAFF.

The gene calls are TRBV5-1 and TRBJ1-1; D perhaps matches TRBD1 (5 bases). The CDR3 covers 14 residues. CDR1 SGHRS and CDR2 YFSETQ come from the germline V gene. The V end was cut by 1 base, the J end by 1 base, with 8 bases between. The CDR3 nucleotides are TGCGCCAGCAGCTTGAACCAGGGGAACACTGAAGCTTTCTTT. This sequence encodes CASSLNQGNTEAFF.

The genes are TRBV24-1 and TRBJ2-1; D remains unclear. Looked up from germline, CDR1 is KGHDR and CDR2 is SFDVKD. This CDR3 comprises 17 residues. V was clipped by 7 bases and J by 3 bases, with 21 bases between them. CDR3: CATSPTYPKLNYNEQFF. CDR3 nucleotides: TGTGCCACCAGCCCGACTTATCCTAAACTGAACTACAATGAGCAGTTCTTC.

The chain uses TRBV27 and TRBJ1-2; maybe TRBD1 (5 bases). The CDR3 runs to 15 residues. Per germline, CDR1 MNHEY and CDR2 SMNVEV (reference sequence). Trimming stripped 4 bases from V and 2 bases from J, with 14 bases between. The CDR3 protein is CASSSSPGLNYGYTF. In DNA form, the CDR3 reads TGTGCCAGCAGTTCGTCGCCGGGACTGAACTATGGCTACACCTTC.

The count of this clone is one. The chain links TRBV5-1 to TRBJ2-7; D perhaps matches TRBD2 (5 bases). The CDR3 covers 14 residues. Germline loops: CDR1 SGHRS, CDR2 YFSETQ. The ends were cut back, 2 bases at V and 3 bases at J, with 12 bases in the middle. The CDR3 loop reads CASSFGGTDYEQYF. The CDR3 DNA sequence: TGCGCCAGCAGCTTCGGAGGAACCGACTACGAGCAGTACTTC. Filled out from reference TRBV5-1 and TRBJ2-7, the complete variable domain reads KAGVTQTPRYLIKTRGQQVTLSCSPISGHRSVSWYQQTPGQGLQFLFEYFSETQRNKGNFPGRFSGRQFSNSRSEMNVSTLELGDSALYLCASSFGGTDYEQYFGPGTRLTVT.

This clone has just a few counts. This rearrangement joins TRBV5-6 to TRBJ1-2; the D is unclear. Between the trimmed V and J ends, which lost 1 base and 6 bases, there was a span of 13 bases. The germline gives CDR1 SGHDT, CDR2 YYEEEE. The CDR3 length is 14 residues. As DNA, the CDR3 is TGTGCCAGCAGCTTGTTCGTCGAGGAGCATGGCTACACCTTC. As protein: CASSLFVEEHGYTF.

The V and J genes are TRBV4-1 and TRBJ1-1; 7 nucleotides match TRBD1. The CDR3 extends over 12 amino acids. Germline V gene lookup returns CDR1 MGHRA and CDR2 YSYEKL. V dropped 1 base and J dropped 10; count of bases not matched to a gene: 3. The CDR3 DNA follows: TGCGCCAGCAGCCAAGGACGACAGGGAGCTTTCTTT. This translates into CASSQGRQGAFF.

The count of this clone is one. The chain is built from TRBV2 and TRBJ2-3, with a weak D call TRBD2 (5 bases). Per the germline V gene, CDR1 is SNHLY and CDR2 is FYNNEI. The germline V and J ends were trimmed by 3 bases and 2 bases, with 6 bases remaining between them. The CDR3 runs to 13 residues. Here the CDR3 reads CASSDGDTDTQYF. Here the CDR3 DNA reads TGTGCCAGCAGTGACGGGGACACAGATACGCAGTATTTT.

This clone was recorded only once. The rearrangement uses TRBV9 and TRBJ1-2; no definite D call. From germline, CDR1 is SGDLS and CDR2 YYNGEE. The CDR3 contains 15 residues. The V and J ends lost 0 bases and 5 bases respectively, with 14 bases between them. This chain's CDR3 is CASSVAGGPRYGYTF. The CDR3 nucleotides are TGTGCCAGCAGCGTAGCTGGAGGGCCGCGGTATGGCTACACCTTC.

V is TRBV15 and J is TRBJ1-1, with 7 bases fitting TRBD1. The CDR3 covers 15 residues. Germline V CDR1 and CDR2: LNHNV, YYDKDF (reference sequence). Losses at the gene ends were 5 bases for V and 4 bases for J; bases not matched to a gene: 10. For the CDR3, the DNA is TGTGCCACCAGCCCCCATGACAGGGACGGCACTGAAGCTTTCTTT. This encodes CATSPHDRDGTEAFF.

The chain combines TRBV6-5 with TRBJ2-3; weak D call: TRBD2 (5 bases). The CDR3 has 15 residues. CDR1 MNHEY and CDR2 SVGAGI come from the germline V gene. The V gene lost 3 bases and the J gene lost 0 bases, with 10 bases spanning the gap. The CDR3 protein is CASSYTRGSTDTQYF. CDR3 DNA sequence: TGTGCCAGCAGTTATACTCGGGGAAGCACAGATACGCAGTATTTT.

V is TRBV7-9 and J is TRBJ2-1; D is perhaps TRBD2 (5 bases). The CDR3 spans 15 residues. Trimming left V 0 bases short and J 2 bases short, with 8 bases between. Germline V CDR1 and CDR2: SEHNR, FQNEAQ (reference sequence). As DNA, the CDR3 is TGTGCCAGCAGCTTAGCTACCGGGACCTACAATGAGCAGTTCTTC. Translating gives CASSLATGTYNEQFF. The variable domain in full, with the rest retrieved from reference TRBV7-9 and TRBJ2-1, is DTGVSQNPRHKITKRGQNVTFRCDPISEHNRLYWYRQTLGQGPEFLTYFQNEAQLEKSRLLSDRFSAERPKGSFSTLEIQRTEQGDSAMYLCASSLATGTYNEQFFGPGTRLTVL.